These T cell receptor beta chains were read from a single sample in a study of T-cell memory formation after mild COVID-19. TCRdb passed the 5' RACE reads through MiXCR, listing each CDR3 protein once. The repertoire has approximately 440,000 distinct CDR3 sequences, 20% of them found once; the top ten carry more than 8%. The sample taken for sequencing was PBMCs or a T cell subset sorted from them (not recorded which). The receptors stem from an adult woman who had mild COVID-19 (a few samples of this study predate the infection). Cell type and time point are not known. The CDR3 runs from the conserved cysteine through the conserved F or W. Fields, in order: V gene, CDR3 protein.

>TRBV12-3/TRBV12-4
CASKNRGLYGYTF
>TRBV28
CASSLTGEGEKLFF
>TRBV4-1
CASSQFWGVNQPQHF
>TRBV20-1
CSARVRLPSSYNEQFF
>TRBV6-5
CASSRRQGVYTGELFF
>TRBV15
CATSRGHEAETQYF
>TRBV5-1
CASSLAGQNRAFF
>TRBV9
CASSGRQGATDTQYF
>TRBV29-1
CSAGQGSTEAFF
>TRBV7-8
CASSLFYGEETQYF
>TRBV7-9
CASSKPGQGGMAGNTIYF
>TRBV7-8
CASSFLGVDTEAFF
>TRBV10-3
CAISEGPGANYGYTF
>TRBV9
CASSDPKAGVETQYF
>TRBV7-2
CASSSDSGLAGIGGNHEQFF
>TRBV9
CASSVHQGETNEKLFF
>TRBV28
CASRGMGGRGYNEQFF
>TRBV24-1
CATSDPAGVADTQYF
>TRBV14
CASSRRQGDTGELFF
>TRBV19
CASSISGFLSNQPQHF
>TRBV7-2
CASSLQYSNQPQHF
>TRBV24-1
CATSLGSYNEQFF
>TRBV6-6
CASSSLGQRDTEAFF
>TRBV7-2
CASSHQWETQYF
>TRBV5-1
CASSSQGAVDGYTF
>TRBV18
CASSPPTVTDTQYF
>TRBV5-1
CASSDTGDTEAFF
>TRBV7-2
CASSSLAGGHEQYF
>TRBV5-1
CASSRVGDSGNTIYF
>TRBV25-1
CASTQGGRRGTDTQYF
>TRBV6-5
CASSRDLTEAFF
>TRBV18
CASSPRREGEQYF
>TRBV19
CASSIRASLADTQYF
>TRBV20-1
CSARQTAQETQYF
>TRBV21-1
CASSKEKRAELSETQYF
>TRBV23-1
CASISADYNEQFF
>TRBV20-1
CSVGRTATSGRSRNEQFF
>TRBV29-1
CSVEDLRVWGGTEAFF
>TRBV12-3/TRBV12-4
CASSPQGAGADTQYF
>TRBV7-9
CASSSGSGTGDSPLHF
>TRBV18
CASSPFGPMRVPDTQYF
>TRBV27
CASSLKLPNTEAFF
>TRBV3-1
CASSQEGDHNSGANVLTF
>TRBV20-1
CSATGTGTEQFF
>TRBV27
CASRGETGELFF
>TRBV28
CASSFPSLAGESEQYF
>TRBV18
CASSQREGRETQYF
>TRBV5-5
CASSLVEGSNEQYF
>TRBV20-1
CSANRGTGELFF
>TRBV5-1
CASSDRDRGYEQYF
>TRBV4-2
CASSQSREGGRDTQYF
>TRBV6-6
CASSSSWETQYF
>TRBV4-2
CASSQEGSRTDTQYF
>TRBV19
CASSIFLGVTEAFF